These T cell receptor beta chains were read from a single sample in a study of shared clonotypes between healthy human individuals. Assay: immunoSEQ multiplex PCR; the TCRdb copy retains only in-frame clones and omits some. This table holds hundreds of thousands of clones, more than 70% found once. Specimen: memory CD4+ T cells sorted from blood. Source of these receptors: a woman aged 25-40 years in good health. CDR3s include the opening cysteine and the closing phenylalanine or tryptophan. The listing skips clone size in some rows; elsewhere it reads once, few, many or a size class.

V gene,clone size,J gene,CDR3 protein
TRBV28,-,TRBJ2-7,CASTTSMGILEQYF
TRBV2,-,TRBJ2-2,CATKRTSGNTGELFF
TRBV14,-,TRBJ2-7,CASSQTGQGRHEQYF
TRBV7-2,-,TRBJ2-7,CASSLSFGKDYEQYF
TRBV29-1,-,TRBJ2-3,CSVEDLQGYTQYF
TRBV10-2,-,TRBJ2-6,CASRDRASGANVLTF
TRBV27,-,TRBJ1-1,CASSLRRRGARITEAFF
TRBV4-1,-,TRBJ1-2,CASSHGGGYTF
TRBV19,-,TRBJ2-2,CASSVTANTGELFF
TRBV20-1,-,TRBJ1-1,CSARTAIAFF
TRBV4-1,-,TRBJ1-4,CASSAPGTGAEKLFF
TRBV5-1,-,TRBJ2-3,CASSLGQGPLTDTQYF
TRBV28,few,TRBJ2-2,CASSPFNIVVLHTGELFF
TRBV2,-,TRBJ2-3,CASSDWRLDVTQYF
TRBV19,many,TRBJ1-1,CASRKQGAALGAFF
TRBV5-1,-,TRBJ1-1,CASSLAINQNTEAFF
TRBV5-1,-,TRBJ1-4,CASSPGTELNEKLFF
TRBV18,-,TRBJ1-4,CASSPNVTGAFEKLFF
TRBV7-8,-,TRBJ2-7,CASSFGSYEQYF
TRBV18,few,TRBJ2-3,CASSPIGSDTQYF
TRBV2,few,TRBJ2-6,CASSARSGANVLTF
TRBV13,-,TRBJ2-1,CASSSGTGLYNEQFF
TRBV11-3,-,TRBJ2-7,CASSLVRGGEQYF
TRBV11-2,few,TRBJ2-7,CASSLGPQAYEQYF
TRBV7-7,-,TRBJ1-1,CASSLYQNTEAFF
TRBV7-9,-,TRBJ1-4,CASSLDVRMTATNEKLFF
TRBV11-3,-,TRBJ2-3,CASRAGIGQGAGDTQYF
TRBV28,few,TRBJ1-2,CASSEGKTVYGYTF
TRBV10-3,few,TRBJ2-1,CAISERGRYNEQFF
TRBV5-4,once,TRBJ2-1,CASSSSNDEQFF
TRBV19,-,TRBJ2-3,CASSIDPSTDTQYF
TRBV27,-,TRBJ2-7,CASISLGTGVNEQYF
TRBV11-3,-,TRBJ2-7,CASSDRDRGYEQYF